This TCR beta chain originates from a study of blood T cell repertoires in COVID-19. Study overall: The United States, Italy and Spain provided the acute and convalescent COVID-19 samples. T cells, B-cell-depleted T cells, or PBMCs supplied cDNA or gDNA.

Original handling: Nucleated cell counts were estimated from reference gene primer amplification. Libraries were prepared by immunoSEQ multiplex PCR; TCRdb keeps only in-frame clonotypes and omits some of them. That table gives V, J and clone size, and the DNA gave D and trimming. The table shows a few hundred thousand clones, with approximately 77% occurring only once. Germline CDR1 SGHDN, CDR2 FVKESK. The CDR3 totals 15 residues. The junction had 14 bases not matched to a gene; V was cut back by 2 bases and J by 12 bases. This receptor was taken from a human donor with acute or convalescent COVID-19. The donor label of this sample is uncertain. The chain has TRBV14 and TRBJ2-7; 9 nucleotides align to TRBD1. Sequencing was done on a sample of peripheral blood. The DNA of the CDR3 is TGTGCCAGCAGCCAATTTTCCGGGACAGGGCGGTATCCGTACTTC. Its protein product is CASSQFSGTGRYPYF.